This is a list of T cell receptor beta chains from one sample in a study of cytomegalovirus exposure and HLA in healthy donors. Here immunoSEQ multiplex PCR was the method, and the copy in TCRdb shows in-frame clones only, minus some. The repertoire has 130,000 or so clones, about 76% of them found once; the top ten carry more than 6%. Material for sequencing was PBMCs. The receptors stem from a man in his forties in good health and CMV-seropositive. CDR3s include the opening cysteine and the closing phenylalanine or tryptophan. The D gene is left open where the match is weak. Expanded clones are given a class, and other clones once, few, many or no size at all.

j_call: TRBJ2-6
clone_size: -
d_call: -
v_call: TRBV19
cdr3_aa: CASSRTAGANVLTF
cdr3_nt: TGTGCCAGTAGCAGGACAGCCGGGGCCAACGTCCTGACTTTC

j_call: TRBJ2-1
clone_size: few
d_call: -
v_call: TRBV12-1
cdr3_aa: CASSRLAGGSNEQFF
cdr3_nt: TGTGCCAGCAGTCGACTAGCGGGAGGGAGCAATGAGCAGTTCTTC

j_call: TRBJ1-5
clone_size: once
d_call: TRBD1
v_call: TRBV6-1
cdr3_aa: CASSELGTGGYQPQHF
cdr3_nt: TGTGCCAGCAGTGAATTGGGGACAGGGGGGTATCAGCCCCAGCATTTT

j_call: TRBJ1-4
clone_size: -
d_call: -
v_call: TRBV18
cdr3_aa: CASSRVLGANEKLFF
cdr3_nt: TGTGCCAGCTCACGAGTCCTAGGGGCTAATGAAAAACTGTTTTTT

j_call: TRBJ1-2
clone_size: -
d_call: TRBD1
v_call: TRBV28
cdr3_aa: CASSPDRGDYGYTF
cdr3_nt: TGTGCCAGCAGTCCGGACAGGGGGGACTATGGCTACACCTTC

j_call: TRBJ2-5
clone_size: -
d_call: -
v_call: TRBV7-9
cdr3_aa: CASSLRSGVQETQYF
cdr3_nt: TGTGCCAGCAGCTTACGGTCAGGTGTCCAAGAGACCCAGTACTTC

j_call: TRBJ2-2
clone_size: -
d_call: TRBD2
v_call: TRBV7-9
cdr3_aa: CASSNGGGSYTGELFF
cdr3_nt: TGTGCCAGCAGCAACGGCGGGGGTAGTTACACCGGGGAGCTGTTTTTT

j_call: TRBJ2-1
clone_size: -
d_call: -
v_call: TRBV13
cdr3_aa: CASSFPGVAYNEQFF
cdr3_nt: TGTGCCAGCAGCTTCCCCGGGGTCGCCTACAATGAGCAGTTCTTC

j_call: TRBJ2-4
clone_size: -
d_call: -
v_call: TRBV7-9
cdr3_aa: CASSLAGSTLLAKNIQYF
cdr3_nt: TGTGCCAGCAGCTTAGCGGGCAGCACCCTTCTAGCCAAAAACATTCAGTACTTC

j_call: TRBJ1-1
clone_size: -
d_call: -
v_call: TRBV18
cdr3_aa: CASSLGMKDTEAFF
cdr3_nt: TGTGCCAGCTCGCTAGGAATGAAAGACACTGAAGCTTTCTTT

j_call: TRBJ2-2
clone_size: -
d_call: -
v_call: TRBV7-9
cdr3_aa: CASSLASRGMRGELFF
cdr3_nt: TGTGCCAGCAGCTTAGCTTCGCGCGGGATGAGGGGGGAGCTGTTTTTT

j_call: TRBJ1-4
clone_size: once
d_call: TRBD1
v_call: TRBV5-1
cdr3_aa: CASYPGQGTNEKLFF
cdr3_nt: TGCGCCAGTTACCCGGGACAGGGGACTAATGAAAAACTGTTTTTT

j_call: TRBJ2-7
clone_size: -
d_call: TRBD1
v_call: TRBV28
cdr3_aa: CASRVSGGTYEQYF
cdr3_nt: TGTGCCAGCAGAGTCTCAGGGGGCACCTACGAGCAGTACTTC

j_call: TRBJ1-4
clone_size: -
d_call: -
v_call: TRBV7-9
cdr3_aa: CASSVTAAANEKLFF
cdr3_nt: TGTGCCAGCAGCGTGACAGCCGCGGCTAATGAAAAACTGTTTTTT

j_call: TRBJ2-3
clone_size: -
d_call: TRBD2
v_call: TRBV19
cdr3_aa: CASSIGLAGEDTQYF
cdr3_nt: TGTGCCAGTAGTATTGGACTAGCGGGGGAAGATACGCAGTATTTT

j_call: TRBJ2-5
clone_size: -
d_call: -
v_call: TRBV25-1
cdr3_aa: CASSVRGQETQYF
cdr3_nt: TGTGCCAGCAGTGTCAGGGGACAAGAGACCCAGTACTTC